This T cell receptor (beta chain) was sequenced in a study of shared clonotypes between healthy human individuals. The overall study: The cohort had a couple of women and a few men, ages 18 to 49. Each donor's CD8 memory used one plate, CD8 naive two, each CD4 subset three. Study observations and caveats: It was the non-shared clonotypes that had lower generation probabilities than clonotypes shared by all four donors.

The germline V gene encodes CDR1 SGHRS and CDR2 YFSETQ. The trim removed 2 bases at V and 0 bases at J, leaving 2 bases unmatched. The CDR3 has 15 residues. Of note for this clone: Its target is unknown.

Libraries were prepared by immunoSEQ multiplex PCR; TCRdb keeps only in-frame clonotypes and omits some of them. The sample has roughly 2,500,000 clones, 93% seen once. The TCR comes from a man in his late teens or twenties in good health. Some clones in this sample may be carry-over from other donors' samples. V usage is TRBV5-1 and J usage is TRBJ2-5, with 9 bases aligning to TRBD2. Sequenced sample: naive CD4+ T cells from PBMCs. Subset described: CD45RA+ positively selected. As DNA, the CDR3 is TGCGCCAGCAGCTTCGGGACTAGCAACCAAGAGACCCAGTACTTC. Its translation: CASSFGTSNQETQYF.